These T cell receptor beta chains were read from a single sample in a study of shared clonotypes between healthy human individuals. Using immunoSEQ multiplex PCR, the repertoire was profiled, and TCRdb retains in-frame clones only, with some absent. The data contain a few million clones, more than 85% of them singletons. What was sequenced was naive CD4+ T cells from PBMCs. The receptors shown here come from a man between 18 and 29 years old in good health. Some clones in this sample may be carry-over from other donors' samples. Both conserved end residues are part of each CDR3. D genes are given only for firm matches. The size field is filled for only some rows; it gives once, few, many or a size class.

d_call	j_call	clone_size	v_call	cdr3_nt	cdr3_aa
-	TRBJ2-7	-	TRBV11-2	TGTGCCAGCAGCACCCCGCACCGGGACGGAGGTAACGAGCAGTACTTC	CASSTPHRDGGNEQYF
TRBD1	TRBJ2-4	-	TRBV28	TGTGCCAGCAGTAGAACAGGGGGCGCAGCCAAAAACATTCAGTACTTC	CASSRTGGAAKNIQYF
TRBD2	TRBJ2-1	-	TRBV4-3	TGCGCCAGCAGCCGCGGGCCCTTCGGGGCGGGAGGACGATACAATGAGCAGTTCTTC	CASSRGPFGAGGRYNEQFF
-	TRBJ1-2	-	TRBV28	-	CASSSSGQGAYGYTF
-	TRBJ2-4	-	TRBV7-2	TGTGCCAGCAGCTTAGAGCAGGGCAGGGGCATTCAGTACTTC	CASSLEQGRGIQYF
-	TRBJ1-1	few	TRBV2	TGTGCCAGCAGTACCAATTGGAACACTGAAGCTTTCTTT	CASSTNWNTEAFF
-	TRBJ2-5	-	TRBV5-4	TGTGCCAGCAGCTTGGCCGGACCGCAAGAGACCCAGTACTTC	CASSLAGPQETQYF
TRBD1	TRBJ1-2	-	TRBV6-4	TGTGCCAGCTCCGTAGCACACGACAGGGACGGCTACACCTTC	CASSVAHDRDGYTF
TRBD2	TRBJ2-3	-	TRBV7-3	TGTGCCAGCAGCGAGGGGGAGGGGACTAGCGGGACAGATACGCAGTATTTT	CASSEGEGTSGTDTQYF
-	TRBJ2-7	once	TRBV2	TGTGCCAGCCGACAGGAGACAATAAGCTCCTACGAGCAGTACTTC	CASRQETISSYEQYF
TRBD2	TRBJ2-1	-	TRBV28	TGTGCCAGCAGTTTAGGCGGACTAGCGGGAGCGGAGCAGTTCTTC	CASSLGGLAGAEQFF
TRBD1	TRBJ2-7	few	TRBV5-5	TGTGCCAGCAGCGAGGGCCGGGACAGGGAGTACTTC	CASSEGRDREYF
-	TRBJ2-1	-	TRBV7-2	TGTGCCAGCAGCTTATTCCAGGGCCTTTACAATGAGCAGTTCTTC	CASSLFQGLYNEQFF
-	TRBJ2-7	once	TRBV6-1	TGTGCCAGCAGTGAAGCCCTGAACTACGAGCAGTACTTC	CASSEALNYEQYF
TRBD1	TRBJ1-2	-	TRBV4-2	TGTGCCAGCAGCCAAGACAAGTATTTGGGGACAGCCCCTTATGGCTACACCTTC	CASSQDKYLGTAPYGYTF
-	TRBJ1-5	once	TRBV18	TGTGCCAGCTCACCAAACTCGATCTATAGCAATCAGCCCCAGCATTTT	CASSPNSIYSNQPQHF
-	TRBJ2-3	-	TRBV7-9	TGTGCCAGCCGGGAGAGGGGTGGGGCGGCAGATACGCAGTATTTT	CASRERGGAADTQYF
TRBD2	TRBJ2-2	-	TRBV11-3	TGTGCCAGCAGCTCCGGGGGGTGGCGGGGAGTCACCGGGGAGCTGTTTTTT	CASSSGGWRGVTGELFF
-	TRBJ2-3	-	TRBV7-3	TGTGCCAGCAGCTTAGATGGGGGATTCACAGATACGCAGTATTTT	CASSLDGGFTDTQYF
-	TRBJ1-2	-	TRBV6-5	TGTGCCAGCAGTCCAGGGCCTAACTATGGCTACACCTTC	CASSPGPNYGYTF
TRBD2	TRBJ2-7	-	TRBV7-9	TGTGCCAGCAGCCAAGGACTAGGTTTCTACGAGCAGTACTTC	CASSQGLGFYEQYF
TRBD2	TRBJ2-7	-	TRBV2	TGTGCCAGCAGAGCCGGGACTAGCGGACTAATGGAGCAGTACTTC	CASRAGTSGLMEQYF
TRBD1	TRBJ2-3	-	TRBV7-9	TGTGCCAGCAGCAATACCGGGACAGGGAGGGATTTT	CASSNTGTGRDF
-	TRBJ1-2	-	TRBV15	TGTGCCACCAGCAGCCCGGGGGGAGAGGGCTATGGCTACACCTTC	CATSSPGGEGYGYTF
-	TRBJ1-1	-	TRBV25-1	TGTGCCAGCAGTGAGTATGGTGTAACGAACACTGAAGCTTTCTTT	CASSEYGVTNTEAFF
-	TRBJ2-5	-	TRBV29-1	TGCAGCCTCGCCCACTGGGATACCGAGACCCAGTACTTC	CSLAHWDTETQYF
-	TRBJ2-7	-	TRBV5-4	TGTGCCAGCAGCCTCGACCAGGGTGGGGAGCAGTACTTC	CASSLDQGGEQYF
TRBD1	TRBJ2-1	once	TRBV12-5	TGTGCTAGTGGTTTAGGCGGACAGGACGGCTACAATGAGCAGTTCTTC	CASGLGGQDGYNEQFF
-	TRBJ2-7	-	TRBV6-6	TGTGCCAGCAGTATGTCAGGGGCGGTTCACGAGCAGTACTTC	CASSMSGAVHEQYF
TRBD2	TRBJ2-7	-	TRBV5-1	TGCGCCAGCAGCTGGGGGACTAGCGGGAGCACATACGAGCAGTACTTC	CASSWGTSGSTYEQYF
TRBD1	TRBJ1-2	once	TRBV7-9	TGTGCCAGCAGCCAACAGGGGGCGGGTGGCTACACCTTC	CASSQQGAGGYTF
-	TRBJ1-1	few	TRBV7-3	TGTGCCAGCAGCGCAGGACAGATGAACACTGAAGCTTTCTTT	CASSAGQMNTEAFF
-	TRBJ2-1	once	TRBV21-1	TGTGCCAGCCCCAGGCGCCCAACCTACAATGAGCAGTTCTTC	CASPRRPTYNEQFF
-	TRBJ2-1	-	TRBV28	TGTGCCAGCAGTTTCGGGGGCCCAGGTCGCGTTGAGCAGTTCTTC	CASSFGGPGRVEQFF
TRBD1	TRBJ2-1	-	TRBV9	TGTGCCAGCAGCGTTTGGGGACAGGGGATCAATGAGCAGTTCTTC	CASSVWGQGINEQFF
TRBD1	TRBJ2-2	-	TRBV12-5	TGTGCTAGTGGTTTGGTTTCTGGACAGGGGGCCGGGGAGCTGTTTTTT	CASGLVSGQGAGELFF
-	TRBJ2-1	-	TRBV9	TGTGCCAGCAGCGTAGGGAACGGACTCGACAATGAGCAGTTCTTC	CASSVGNGLDNEQFF
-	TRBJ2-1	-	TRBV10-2	TGCGCCAGCAGTGAAAGGTCATACAATGAGCAGTTCTTC	CASSERSYNEQFF
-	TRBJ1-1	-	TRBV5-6	TGTGCCAGCAGTCGGGACCGAGGGAACACTGAAGCTTTCTTT	CASSRDRGNTEAFF
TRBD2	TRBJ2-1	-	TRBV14	TGTGCCAGCAGCGAGGGACTAGCGGGAGTAGATGAGCAGTTCTTC	CASSEGLAGVDEQFF
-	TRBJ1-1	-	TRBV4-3	TGCGCCAGCAGCCAAGTTGGCGGAGCTGAAGCTTTCTTT	CASSQVGGAEAFF
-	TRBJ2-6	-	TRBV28	TGTGCCAGCAGGACTCAAGGGGCCAACGTCCTGACTTTC	CASRTQGANVLTF
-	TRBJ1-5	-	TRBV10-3	TGTGCCATCAGTGAGTCGGGTACGGAGAGGGACGATCAGCCCCAGCATTTT	CAISESGTERDDQPQHF
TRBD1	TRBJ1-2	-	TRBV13	TGTGCCAGCAGCATAGACAGGGGCCGAATAAATGGCTACACCTTC	CASSIDRGRINGYTF
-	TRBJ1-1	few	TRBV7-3	TGTGCCAGCAGCTTAGCGTCAATCGATGAAGCTTTCTTT	CASSLASIDEAFF
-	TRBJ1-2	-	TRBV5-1	TGCGCCAGCAGCTACGACAGTGGCTATGGCTACACCTTC	CASSYDSGYGYTF
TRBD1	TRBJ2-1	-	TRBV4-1	TGCGCCAGCAGCCGAAACCGGGACAGGTACAATGAGCAGTTCTTC	CASSRNRDRYNEQFF
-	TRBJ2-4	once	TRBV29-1	TGCAGCGTTGCCCGTATGGGCCAAGGGGGGGGGAGCAAAAACATTCAGTACTTC	CSVARMGQGGGSKNIQYF
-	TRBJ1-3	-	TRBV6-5	TGTGCCAGCAAACGGCGAGCTGGAAACACCATATATTTT	CASKRRAGNTIYF
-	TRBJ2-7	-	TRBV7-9	TGTGCCAGCAGCCCTGACACCTTTAACTACGAGCAGTACTTC	CASSPDTFNYEQYF
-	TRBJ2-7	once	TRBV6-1	TGTGCCAGCAGCCGGACGGGAGAAAACGCCTACGAGCAGTACTTC	CASSRTGENAYEQYF
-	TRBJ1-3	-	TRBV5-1	TGCGCCAGCAGCTTGGGCGGGCCAGCGACGGGAAACACCATATATTTT	CASSLGGPATGNTIYF
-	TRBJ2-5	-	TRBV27	TGTGCCAGCAGATTACAAGGACTGCGGGCAGAGACCCAGTACTTC	CASRLQGLRAETQYF
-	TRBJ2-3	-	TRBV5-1	TGCGCCAGCAGCAATCCGGGGGCAGGGGATACGCAGTATTTT	CASSNPGAGDTQYF
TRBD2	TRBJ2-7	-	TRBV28	TGTGCCTCAGGACTAGCGGGGAGCTCCTACGAGCAGTACTTC	CASGLAGSSYEQYF
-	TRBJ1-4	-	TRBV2	TGTGCCAGCAGTACCAGGTCTAATGAAAAACTGTTTTTT	CASSTRSNEKLFF
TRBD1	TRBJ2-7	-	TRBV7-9	TGTGCCAGCAACAGACAGGGGGTTAACTACGAGCAGTACTTC	CASNRQGVNYEQYF
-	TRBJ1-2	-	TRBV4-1	TGCGCCAGCAGCCAAGATCCAACAGGCGGCTACACCTTC	CASSQDPTGGYTF
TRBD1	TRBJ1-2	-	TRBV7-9	TGTGCCAGCAGCTACAATACAGGGGGCGGTGGCTACACCTTC	CASSYNTGGGGYTF